The 14 T cell receptor beta chains presented below share a single source sample, sequenced in a study of human versus mouse CDR3 diversity and MHC coevolution. Some clones are missing from TCRdb's copy, which holds only in-frame ones; the method was immunoSEQ multiplex PCR. The sample shows around 77,000 clones, 80% to 95% of them seen only once. Sample: naive CD4+ T cells from blood. Subset reported: CD45RO-negative CD62L-positive naive CD4 T cells. All receptors come from a person between 25 and 70 years old in good health.

This clone was counted a single time. V usage is TRBV2 and J usage is TRBJ2-1; 11 bases fit TRBD2. The CDR3 covers 15 residues. Germline assignment: CDR1 SNHLY and CDR2 FYNNEI. Unmatched junction bases numbered 9, after V lost 6 bases and J lost 8 bases. The CDR3 loop reads CASRSSGRAGDEQFF. The CDR3 bases are TGTGCCAGCAGGAGTAGCGGGAGGGCCGGGGATGAGCAGTTCTTC.

The chain recombines TRBV5-6 with TRBJ1-5; the match to TRBD1 covers 9 bases. Germline assignment: CDR1 SGHDT and CDR2 YYEEEE. The CDR3 covers 16 residues. V shed 0 bases, J shed 3 bases, and the junction held 4 bases outside the gene matches. CDR3 DNA: TGTGCCAGCAGCTTGGGGGACAGGGCCCTCAATCAGCCCCAGCATTTT. Its protein product is CASSLGDRALNQPQHF.

This sequence joins TRBV2 and TRBJ1-3; D not resolved. V was clipped by 4 bases and J by 3 bases, with 7 bases between them. Germline CDR1 reads SNHLY; CDR2 reads FYNNEI. This CDR3 is 13 amino acids long. CDR3 residues: CASSGDNGNTIYF. CDR3 bases: TGTGCCAGCAGTGGAGACAATGGAAACACCATATATTTT.

The chain employs TRBV2 and TRBJ2-3, with D tentatively TRBD2 (5 bases). CDR1 and CDR2 from the germline V gene are SNHLY and FYNNEI. V gave up 1 base and J gave up 3 bases, with 14 bases separating them. There are 16 residues in the CDR3. CDR3 amino acids: CASSEEGGVGTDTQYF. In DNA form, the CDR3 reads TGTGCCAGCAGTGAAGAAGGAGGAGTTGGGACAGATACGCAGTATTTT.

This clone was observed a single time. The chain's CDR3 is CAWSVLGALPRGDTQYF. The DNA for the CDR3 is TGTGCCTGGAGTGTCCTGGGAGCCCTACCCCGCGGAGATACGCAGTATTTT. V gene TRBV30 combines with J gene TRBJ2-3, with D maybe TRBD2 (5 bases). Looked up from germline, CDR1 is GTSNPN and CDR2 is SVGIG (reference sequence). Trimming pared 0 bases from V and 5 bases from J, leaving 21 bases between. The CDR3 spans 17 residues.

This clone was detected only a few times. The chain is built from TRBV2 and TRBJ1-4, with 7 positions matching TRBD1. CDR3 length: 14 residues. With V trimmed by 5 bases and J by 3 bases, 3 bases remained unmatched. Germline assignment: CDR1 SNHLY and CDR2 FYNNEI. The CDR3 loop reads CASSLQGPNEKLFF. CDR3 coding DNA: TGTGCCAGCAGTTTACAGGGGCCTAATGAAAAACTGTTTTTT.

The chain links TRBV6-1 to TRBJ2-1, with 8 bases identical to TRBD2. The J segment lost 2 bases and the V segment lost 2 bases, leaving 8 bases of the junction unmatched. The germline V gene encodes CDR1 MNHNS and CDR2 SASEGT. CDR3 length: 17 residues. The CDR3 DNA follows: TGTGCCAGCAGTGAAAATGGGAATAGCGGGACCTACAATGAGCAGTTCTTC. Its translation is CASSENGNSGTYNEQFF.

The chain recombines TRBV11-2 with TRBJ2-1; 10 bases align to TRBD2. Germline CDR1 SGHAT, CDR2 FQNNGV. The CDR3 length is 15 residues. Trimming removed 5 bases from V and 6 bases from J; junction bases left unmatched: 7. CDR3 region: CASSRLAGVLNEQFF. The CDR3 DNA reads TGTGCCAGCAGCCGCCTAGCGGGGGTCCTCAATGAGCAGTTCTTC.

The chain has TRBV6-1 and TRBJ2-6, with 9 bases aligning to TRBD1. Germline CDR1 is MNHNS and CDR2 is SASEGT. Losses at the gene ends were 3 bases for V and 1 base for J; bases not matched to a gene: 1. This CDR3 contains 16 residues. Here the CDR3 reads CASSEDRGSGANVLTF. DNA for the CDR3: TGTGCCAGCAGTGAGGACAGGGGATCTGGGGCCAACGTCCTGACTTTC.

The CDR3: CASSFPGGAGTDTQYF. Written as DNA, the CDR3 is TGTGCCAGCAGCTTTCCAGGGGGCGCTGGCACAGATACGCAGTATTTT. The chain couples TRBV5-4 to TRBJ2-3; 8 bases align to TRBD1. Germline V gene lookup returns CDR1 SGHNT and CDR2 YYREEE (reference sequence). V lost 2 bases to trimming and J lost 1 base; unmatched junction nucleotides: 6. The CDR3 contains 16 residues.

The gene calls are TRBV5-1 and TRBJ2-7; 9 nucleotides match TRBD2. Germline lookup yields CDR1 SGHRS and CDR2 YFSETQ. The V segment lost 0 bases and the J segment 3 bases; nucleotides outside the gene matches: 4. The length of the CDR3 is 15 residues. The CDR3 sequence is CASSLAGTSSYEQYF. The CDR3 DNA reads TGCGCCAGCAGCTTGGCCGGGACTAGCAGCTACGAGCAGTACTTC.

This chain uses TRBV5-8 with TRBJ2-1; D possibly corresponds to TRBD2 (5 bases). Germline V gene data show CDR1 as SGHTS and CDR2 as YDEGEE. There are 14 residues in the CDR3. V lost 4 bases and J lost 7, with 15 bases in between. This CDR3 reads CASSTQFRDNEQFF. The CDR3 bases are TGTGCCAGCAGCACCCAGTTCCGGGATAATGAGCAGTTCTTC.

The chain combines TRBV10-1 with TRBJ2-3; TRBD1 might be the D (6 bases). The CDR3 has 17 amino acids. In germline, CDR1 is WNHNN, CDR2 SYGVQD (reference sequence). V was clipped by 5 bases and J by 0 bases, with 18 bases between them. DNA of the CDR3: TGCGCCAGCAGTCTTGAACCGCCGGGACACAGCACAGATACGCAGTATTTT. Translated, it gives CASSLEPPGHSTDTQYF.

V gene TRBV6-1 combines with J gene TRBJ2-7; 8 bases match TRBD1. Germline V gene sequence: CDR1 MNHNS, CDR2 SASEGT. V lost 8 bases and J lost 1; bases outside the gene matches: 4. This CDR3 region has 13 residues. This chain's CDR3 is CASETGGSYEQYF. The CDR3 bases are TGTGCCAGCGAAACAGGGGGTTCCTACGAGCAGTACTTC.